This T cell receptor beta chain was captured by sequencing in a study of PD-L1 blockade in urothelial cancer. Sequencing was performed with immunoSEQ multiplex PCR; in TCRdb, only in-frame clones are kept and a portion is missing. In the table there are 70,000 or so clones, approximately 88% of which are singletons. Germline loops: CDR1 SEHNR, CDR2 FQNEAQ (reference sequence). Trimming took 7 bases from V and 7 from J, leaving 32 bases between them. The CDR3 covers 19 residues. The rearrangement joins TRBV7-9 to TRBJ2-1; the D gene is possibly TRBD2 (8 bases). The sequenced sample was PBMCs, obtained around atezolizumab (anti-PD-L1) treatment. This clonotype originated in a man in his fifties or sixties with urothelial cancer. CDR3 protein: CASNWGQPLTSELWNEQFF. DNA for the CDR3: TGTGCCAGCAACTGGGGACAGCCTTTGACTAGCGAGTTATGGAATGAGCAGTTCTTC.